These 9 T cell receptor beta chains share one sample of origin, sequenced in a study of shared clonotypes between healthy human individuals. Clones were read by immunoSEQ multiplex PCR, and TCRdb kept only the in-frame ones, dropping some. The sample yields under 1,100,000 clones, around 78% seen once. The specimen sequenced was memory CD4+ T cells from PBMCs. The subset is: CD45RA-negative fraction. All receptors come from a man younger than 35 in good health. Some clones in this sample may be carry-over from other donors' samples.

The DNA of the CDR3 is TGTGCCAGCAGCTCCCCAACCGGGACAGGGTACGAGCAGTACTTC. Protein: CASSSPTGTGYEQYF. The chain is built from TRBV7-8 and TRBJ2-7; 9 nucleotides line up with TRBD1. CDR3 length: 15 amino acids. Germline V gene lookup returns CDR1 SGHVS and CDR2 FQNEAQ. Trimming removed 4 bases from V and 4 bases from J; junction bases left unmatched: 8.

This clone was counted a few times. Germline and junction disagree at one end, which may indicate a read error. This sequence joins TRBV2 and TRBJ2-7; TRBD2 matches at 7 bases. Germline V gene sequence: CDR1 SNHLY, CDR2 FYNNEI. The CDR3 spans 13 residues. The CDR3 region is CASSWGGTTPQNF. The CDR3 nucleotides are TGTGCCAGCAGTTGGGGGGGGACTACTCCTCAGAACTTC.

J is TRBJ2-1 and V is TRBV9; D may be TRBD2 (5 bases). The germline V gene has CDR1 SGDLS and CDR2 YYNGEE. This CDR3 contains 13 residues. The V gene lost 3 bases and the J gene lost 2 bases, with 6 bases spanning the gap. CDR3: CASSGRPYNEQFF. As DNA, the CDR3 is TGTGCCAGCAGCGGGAGGCCCTACAATGAGCAGTTCTTC.

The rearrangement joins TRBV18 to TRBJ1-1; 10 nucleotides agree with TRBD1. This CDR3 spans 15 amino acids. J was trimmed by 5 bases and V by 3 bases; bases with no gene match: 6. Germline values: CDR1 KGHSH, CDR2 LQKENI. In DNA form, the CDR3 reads TGTGCCAGCTCACCGATGACAGGGGGCGATACTGAAGCTTTCTTT. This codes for CASSPMTGGDTEAFF. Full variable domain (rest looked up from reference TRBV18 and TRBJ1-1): NAGVMQNPRHLVRRRGQEARLRCSPMKGHSHVYWYRQLPEEGLKFMVYLQKENIIDESGMPKERFSAEFPKEGPSILRIQQVVRGDSAAYFCASSPMTGGDTEAFFGQGTRLTVV.

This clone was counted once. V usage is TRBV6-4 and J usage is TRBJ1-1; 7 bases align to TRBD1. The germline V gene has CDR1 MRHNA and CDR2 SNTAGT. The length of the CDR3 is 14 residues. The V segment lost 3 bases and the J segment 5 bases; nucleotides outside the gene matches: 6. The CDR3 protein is CASSEDRVSTEAFF. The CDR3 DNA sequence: TGTGCCAGCAGTGAAGACAGGGTTTCGACTGAAGCTTTCTTT.

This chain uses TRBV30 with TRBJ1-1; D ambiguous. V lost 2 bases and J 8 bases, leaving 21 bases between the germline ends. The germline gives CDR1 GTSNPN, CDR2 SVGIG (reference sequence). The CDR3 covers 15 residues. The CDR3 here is CAWSYHNLNRKEAFF. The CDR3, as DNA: TGTGCCTGGAGTTATCATAACCTGAATAGAAAAGAAGCTTTCTTT.

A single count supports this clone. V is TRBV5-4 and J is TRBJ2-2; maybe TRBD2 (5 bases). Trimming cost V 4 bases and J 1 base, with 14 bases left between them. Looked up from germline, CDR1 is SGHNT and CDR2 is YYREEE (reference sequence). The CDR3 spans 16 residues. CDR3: CASSPGRGRNTGELFF. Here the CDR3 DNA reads TGTGCCAGCAGCCCGGGTCGAGGGAGGAACACCGGGGAGCTGTTTTTT.

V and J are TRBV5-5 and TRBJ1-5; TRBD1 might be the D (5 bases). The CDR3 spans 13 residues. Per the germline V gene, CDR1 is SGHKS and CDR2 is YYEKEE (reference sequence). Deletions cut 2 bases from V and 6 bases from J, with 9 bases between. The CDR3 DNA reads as TGTGCCAGCAGCTTCGAGGGGTCTCAGCCCCAGCATTTT. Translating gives CASSFEGSQPQHF. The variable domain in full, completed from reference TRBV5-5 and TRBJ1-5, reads DAGVTQSPTHLIKTRGQQVTLRCSPISGHKSVSWYQQVLGQGPQFIFQYYEKEERGRGNFPDRFSARQFPNYSSELNVNALLLGDSALYLCASSFEGSQPQHFGDGTRLSIL.

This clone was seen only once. The CDR3: CASSLLAGGPPFGYEQYF. In DNA form, the CDR3 reads TGCGCCAGCAGCTTACTAGCGGGAGGGCCCCCCTTTGGGTACGAGCAGTACTTC. The chain employs TRBV5-1 and TRBJ2-7; 13 bases fit TRBD2. This CDR3 has 18 residues. CDR1 is SGHRS, CDR2 YFSETQ, per germline. The junction had 12 bases not matched to a gene; V was cut back by 2 bases and J by 4 bases.